In this sample, the clone carrying this TCR beta chain turned up once. Assay used: immunoSEQ multiplex PCR; TCRdb lists only in-frame clones, some missing. The sample has tens of thousands of clones, around 94% seen once. The sample originates from a study of technical replicates of blood from a few donors. With 0 bases removed from V and 3 bases from J, the gap between germline ends came to 6 bases. The CDR3 length is 13 residues. Germline CDR1 and CDR2: MGHRA and YSYEKL. The specimen was T cells isolated from PBMCs. The chain has TRBV4-1 and TRBJ2-7; D remains ambiguous. The receptor's source is a human donor in good health. CDR3 amino acids: CASSQDRSYEQYF. The DNA for the CDR3 is TGCGCCAGCAGCCAAGACCGGAGCTACGAGCAGTACTTC.